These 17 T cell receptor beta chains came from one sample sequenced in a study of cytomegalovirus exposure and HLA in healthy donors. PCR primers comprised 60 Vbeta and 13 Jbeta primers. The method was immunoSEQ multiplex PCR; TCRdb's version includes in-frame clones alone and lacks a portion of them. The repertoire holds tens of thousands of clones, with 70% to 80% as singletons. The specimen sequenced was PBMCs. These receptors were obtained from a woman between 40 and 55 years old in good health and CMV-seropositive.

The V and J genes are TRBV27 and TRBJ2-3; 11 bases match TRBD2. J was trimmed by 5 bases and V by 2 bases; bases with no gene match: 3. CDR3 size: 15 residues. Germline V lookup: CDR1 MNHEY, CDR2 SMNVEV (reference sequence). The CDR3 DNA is TGTGCCAGCAGTTTAATAGCGGGAGGGGAAGATACGCAGTATTTT. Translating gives CASSLIAGGEDTQYF.

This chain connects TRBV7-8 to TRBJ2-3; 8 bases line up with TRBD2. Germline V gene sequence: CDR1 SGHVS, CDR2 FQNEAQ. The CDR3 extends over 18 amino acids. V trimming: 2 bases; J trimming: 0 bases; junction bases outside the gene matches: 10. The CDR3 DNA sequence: TGTGCCAGCAGCTTAACCCCTCTGCGGGGGGCTAGCACAGATACGCAGTATTTT. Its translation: CASSLTPLRGASTDTQYF.

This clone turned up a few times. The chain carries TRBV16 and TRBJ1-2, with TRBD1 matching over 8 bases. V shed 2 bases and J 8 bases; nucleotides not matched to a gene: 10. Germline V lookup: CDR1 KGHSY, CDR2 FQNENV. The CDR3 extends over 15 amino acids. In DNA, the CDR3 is TGTGCCAGCAGCCAAGCTTACAGGGGGGGTAGAGGCTACACCTTC. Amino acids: CASSQAYRGGRGYTF.

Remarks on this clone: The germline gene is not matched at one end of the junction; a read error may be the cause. DNA of the CDR3: TGTGCCAGTAGTATAAGGGGGCCCGCGATCTTC. This sequence encodes CASSIRGPAIF. V and J are TRBV19 and TRBJ1-2, with TRBD1 matching over 7 bases. Germline V gene data show CDR1 as LNHDA and CDR2 as SQIVND (reference sequence). The length of the CDR3 is 11 residues.

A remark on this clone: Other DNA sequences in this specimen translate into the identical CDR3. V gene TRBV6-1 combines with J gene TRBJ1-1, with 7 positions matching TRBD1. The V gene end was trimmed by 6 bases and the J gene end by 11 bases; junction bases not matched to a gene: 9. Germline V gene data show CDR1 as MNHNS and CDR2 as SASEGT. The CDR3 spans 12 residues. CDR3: CASSLGQGEAFF. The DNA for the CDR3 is TGTGCCAGCAGCCTTGGGCAGGGGGAGGCTTTCTTT.

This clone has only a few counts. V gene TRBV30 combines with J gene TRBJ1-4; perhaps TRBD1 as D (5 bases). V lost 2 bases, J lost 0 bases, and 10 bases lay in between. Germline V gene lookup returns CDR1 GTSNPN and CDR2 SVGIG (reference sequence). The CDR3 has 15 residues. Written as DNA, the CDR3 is TGTGCCTGGAGTACGGGGGTAACAACTAATGAAAAACTGTTTTTT. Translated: CAWSTGVTTNEKLFF.

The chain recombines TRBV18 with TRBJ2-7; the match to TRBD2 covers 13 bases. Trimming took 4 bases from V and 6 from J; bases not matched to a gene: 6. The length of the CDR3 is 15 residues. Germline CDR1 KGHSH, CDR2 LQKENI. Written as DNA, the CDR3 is TGTGCCAGCTCACACACCGGGACTAGCGGGATCGAGCAGTACTTC. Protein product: CASSHTGTSGIEQYF.

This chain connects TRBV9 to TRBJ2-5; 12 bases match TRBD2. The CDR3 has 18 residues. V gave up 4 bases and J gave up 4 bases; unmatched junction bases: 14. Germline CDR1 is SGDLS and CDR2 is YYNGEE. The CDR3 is CASSRGRRLAGEGETQYF. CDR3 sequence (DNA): TGTGCCAGCAGCAGAGGACGAAGACTAGCGGGAGAAGGAGAGACCCAGTACTTC.

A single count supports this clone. CDR3 protein: CAWSASGTSADEQFF. The DNA of the CDR3 is TGTGCCTGGAGTGCCTCTGGGACTAGCGCCGATGAGCAGTTCTTC. This chain joins TRBV30 and TRBJ2-1; 10 bases are a match to TRBD2. This CDR3 has 15 residues. Trimming cost V 1 base and J 8 bases; bases outside gene matches: 8. In germline, CDR1 is GTSNPN, CDR2 SVGIG (reference sequence).

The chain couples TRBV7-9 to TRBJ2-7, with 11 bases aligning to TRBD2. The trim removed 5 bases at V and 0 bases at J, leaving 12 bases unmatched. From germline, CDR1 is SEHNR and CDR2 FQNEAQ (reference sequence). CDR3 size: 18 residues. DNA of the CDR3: TGTGCCAGCAGCCGGCCGGAAACCGGGACTAGCGGCTCCTACGAGCAGTACTTC. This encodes CASSRPETGTSGSYEQYF.

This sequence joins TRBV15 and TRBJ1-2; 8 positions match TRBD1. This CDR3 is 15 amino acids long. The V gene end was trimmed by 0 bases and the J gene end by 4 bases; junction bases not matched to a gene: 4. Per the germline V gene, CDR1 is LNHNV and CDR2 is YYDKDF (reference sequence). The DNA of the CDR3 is TGTGCCACCAGCAGAGATGTGACAGGGGTCTATGGCTACACCTTC. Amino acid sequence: CATSRDVTGVYGYTF. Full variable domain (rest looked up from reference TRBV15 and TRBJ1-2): DAMVIQNPRYQVTQFGKPVTLSCSQTLNHNVMYWYQQKSSQAPKLLFHYYDKDFNNEADTPDNFQSRRPNTSFCFLDIRSPGLGDTAMYLCATSRDVTGVYGYTFGSGTRLTVV.

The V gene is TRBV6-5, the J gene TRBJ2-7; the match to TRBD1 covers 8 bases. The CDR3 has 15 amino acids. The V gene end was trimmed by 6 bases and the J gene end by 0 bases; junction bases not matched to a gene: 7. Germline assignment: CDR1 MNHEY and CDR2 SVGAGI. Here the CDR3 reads CASSDRGTSSYEQYF. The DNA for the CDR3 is TGTGCCAGCAGCGACAGGGGTACCTCCTCCTACGAGCAGTACTTC.

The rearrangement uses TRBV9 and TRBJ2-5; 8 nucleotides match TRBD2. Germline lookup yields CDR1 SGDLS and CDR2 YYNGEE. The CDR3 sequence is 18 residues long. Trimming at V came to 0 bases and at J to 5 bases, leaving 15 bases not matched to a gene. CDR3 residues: CASSVGGLGLVYSETQYF. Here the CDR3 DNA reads TGTGCCAGCAGCGTAGGCGGTCTGGGACTAGTCTATTCGGAGACCCAGTACTTC.

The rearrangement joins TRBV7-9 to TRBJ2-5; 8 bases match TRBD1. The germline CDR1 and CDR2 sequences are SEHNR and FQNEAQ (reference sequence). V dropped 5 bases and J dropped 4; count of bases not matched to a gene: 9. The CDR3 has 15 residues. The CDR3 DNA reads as TGTGCCAGCAGCGCCGGACAGGGATTCGGAGAGACCCAGTACTTC. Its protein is CASSAGQGFGETQYF. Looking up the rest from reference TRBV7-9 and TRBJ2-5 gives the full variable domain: DTGVSQNPRHKITKRGQNVTFRCDPISEHNRLYWYRQTLGQGPEFLTYFQNEAQLEKSRLLSDRFSAERPKGSFSTLEIQRTEQGDSAMYLCASSAGQGFGETQYFGPGTRLLVL.

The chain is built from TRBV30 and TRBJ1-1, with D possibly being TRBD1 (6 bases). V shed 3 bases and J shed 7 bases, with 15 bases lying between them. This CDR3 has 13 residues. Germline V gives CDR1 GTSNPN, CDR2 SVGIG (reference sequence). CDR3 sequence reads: CAWRLQGTFEAFF. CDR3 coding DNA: TGTGCCTGGAGGCTACAGGGCACCTTTGAAGCTTTCTTT.

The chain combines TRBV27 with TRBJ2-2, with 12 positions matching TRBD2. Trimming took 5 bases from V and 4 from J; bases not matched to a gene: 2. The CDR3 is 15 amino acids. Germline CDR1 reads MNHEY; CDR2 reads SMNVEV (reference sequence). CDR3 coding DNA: TGTGCCAGCAGTCTAGCGGGAGGGGCCACCGGGGAGCTGTTTTTT. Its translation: CASSLAGGATGELFF.

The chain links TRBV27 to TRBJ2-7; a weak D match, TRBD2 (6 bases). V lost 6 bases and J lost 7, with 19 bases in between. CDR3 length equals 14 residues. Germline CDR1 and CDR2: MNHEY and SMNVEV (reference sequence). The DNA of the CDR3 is TGTGCCAGCAGCCTGGGACTCACTGTGGGGGAGCAGTACTTC. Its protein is CASSLGLTVGEQYF.